This T cell receptor (beta chain) was profiled in a study of T cell changes during pregnancy in multiple sclerosis (dated by TCRdb to about 2019). About the study as a whole: The study looked at changes in the T cell repertoire across pregnancy in women with multiple sclerosis.

Library preparation was by the immunoSEQ multiplex PCR assay. The table was pulled from immuneACCESS by TCRdb, which kept in-frame rearrangements only. Such tables lose some clones; where checked, under half of the loss comes from unresolved V genes, and the rest has no known cause. This sample gives 45,000 to 65,000 clones in total; roughly 92% of them show up just once. 3.5% of the sample comes from the top ten. V lost 5 bases and J lost 9 bases, and the count of bases not matched to a germline gene is 15. CDR1 and CDR2 were assigned from the germline V gene as SGHTA and FQGTGA. Spanning cysteine to phenylalanine, the CDR3 consists of 15 amino acids. CDR3 DNA is the only sequence kept; it has 45 bases, read in frame from the first base. On this clone itself: What this receptor recognizes is not known. Base qualities are missing; no much larger clone stands one base away.

The chain joins TRBV7-3 to TRBJ2-5; 7 junctional bases match TRBD2. This TCR was sampled from a female donor with multiple sclerosis, enrolled in a pregnancy study. Specimen: CD8+ T cells from peripheral blood mononuclear cells, collected in the third trimester of pregnancy. The nucleotides read TGTGCCAGCAGCCCGGGGGAGGGACCTGGTTTGGCCCAGTACTTC. This codes for CASSPGEGPGLAQYF. With the rest looked up from the reference TRBV7-3 and TRBJ2-5 genes rather than sequenced, the full variable domain is GAGVSQTPSNKVTEKGKYVELRCDPISGHTALYWYRQSLGQGPEFLIYFQGTGAADDSGLPNDRFFAVRPEGSVSTLKIQRTERGDSAVYLCASSPGEGPGLAQYFGPGTRLLVL.